This T cell receptor beta chain was sequenced during a study of blood T cells in healthy people across ages. The CDR3 has 12 amino acids. The germline gives CDR1 DFQATT, CDR2 SNEGSKA (reference sequence). As concerns this clonotype: One junction end does not reproduce the germline sequence, and a read error may be involved.

The authors ran a second PCR of about 7 to 11 cycles using a sample-barcoded 5' primer and a J-beta primer mix. TCRdb recomputed calls from the 5' RACE reads with MiXCR, one row per CDR3 protein. The sample carries under 2 million distinct CDR3 sequences, about 32% recorded once. In terms of origin and age, donors were healthy Caucasian individuals from Russia aged about 6 to 90. The clonotype comes from a woman in her 30s in good health. The specimen sequenced was blood. The V call is TRBV20-1, the J call TRBJ2-5; D possibly corresponds to TRBD2 (5 bases). The CDR3 nucleotides read TGCAGGGCTAGAGTGGGCGGGGAGACCCAGTACTTC. Protein: CRARVGGETQYF.